Described below is a single T cell receptor (beta chain) sequence and its context. CD8 cells regarded as naive lacked CD45RO, were positively chosen for CCR7, and omitted terminally differentiated effector memory CD45RA+ cells. Healthy HIV-negative adults without recent acute infections or vaccinations served as donors. The sample originates from a study of shared clonotypes between healthy human individuals. The authors loaded around 220 ng DNA, 28,000 or so T cell genomes, into sorted-subset replicate PCRs. The table came from immunoSEQ multiplex PCR; TCRdb's copy has only in-frame clones and leaves some out. The sample lists 1.5 million to 2.5 million clones, roughly 94% seen once, with under 1.5% in the top ten. The sequence came from a man in his late teens or twenties in good health. The sequencing input was naive CD8+ T cells sorted from blood.

The CDR3 sequence is CSAKAGAEAFF. The CDR3 DNA reads as TGCAGTGCTAAGGCCGGGGCTGAAGCTTTCTTT. This chain links TRBV20-1 with TRBJ1-1; no clear D gene. The CDR3 length is 11 residues. The germline V gene has CDR1 DFQATT and CDR2 SNEGSKA (reference sequence). V was trimmed by 4 bases and J by 6 bases, leaving 9 bases between them.